These 21 T cell receptor beta chains share one sample of origin, sequenced in a study of blood T cell repertoires in COVID-19. Measured with immunoSEQ multiplex PCR; TCRdb has only the in-frame clones, and not every one. The sample has 300,000 to 400,000 clones, over 70% seen once. The sequencing sample was made of peripheral blood. The source is a man in his thirties or forties with active or convalescent COVID-19.

The chain has TRBV4-3 and TRBJ2-7; TRBD2 aligns across 7 bases. This CDR3 comprises 13 residues. V trimming: 2 bases; J trimming: 6 bases; junction bases outside the gene matches: 4. Germline-derived CDR1 and CDR2 are LGHNA and YSLEER. The CDR3 bases are TGCGCCAGCAGCCAATCCAGGGAGGGCGAGCAGTACTTC. It is translated as CASSQSREGEQYF.

This chain connects TRBV2 to TRBJ2-7, with 8 bases aligning to TRBD2. The J segment lost 2 bases and the V segment lost 1 base, leaving 10 bases of the junction unmatched. Germline V gene sequence: CDR1 SNHLY, CDR2 FYNNEI. This CDR3 spans 17 amino acids. The CDR3 region is CASSEVGSGGYPYEQYF. The CDR3 DNA follows: TGTGCCAGCAGTGAAGTTGGGAGCGGGGGCTACCCCTACGAGCAGTACTTC.

V is TRBV28 and J is TRBJ1-2; 8 bases fit TRBD1. V was pared by 7 bases and J by 4 bases, with 8 bases of the junction left unmatched. This CDR3 contains 14 residues. Germline V CDR1 and CDR2: MDHEN, SYDVKM. For the CDR3, the DNA is TGTGCCAGCATTCATCCAGGGGGCGTCTATGGCTACACCTTC. The encoded protein is CASIHPGGVYGYTF.

The rearrangement joins TRBV9 to TRBJ2-7; D possibly corresponds to TRBD2 (6 bases). Trimming took 3 bases from V and 6 from J, leaving 22 bases between them. Germline V CDR1 and CDR2: SGDLS, YYNGEE. The CDR3 is 16 residues long. The CDR3 DNA sequence: TGTGCCAGCAGCGACACCTCCTACGGGAGTTTCGGCGAGCAGTACTTC. It yields the protein CASSDTSYGSFGEQYF.

The chain recombines TRBV13 with TRBJ2-3, with 8 bases that match TRBD2. Trimming cost V 5 bases and J 2 bases; bases outside gene matches: 6. CDR3 size: 15 residues. Germline CDR1 PRHDT, CDR2 FYEKMQ (reference sequence). CDR3 sequence (DNA): TGTGCCAGCAGCCACCTAGCGGGCATCACAGATACGCAGTATTTT. It translates to CASSHLAGITDTQYF.

This clone has a single count. This sequence joins TRBV5-1 and TRBJ2-7, with a tentative D call TRBD1 (6 bases). Germline V gene sequence: CDR1 SGHRS, CDR2 YFSETQ. V lost 0 bases and J 7 bases, leaving 11 bases between the germline ends. The CDR3 loop spans 13 amino acids. CDR3 amino acids: CASSLEARGEQYF. The CDR3 nucleotides are TGCGCCAGCAGCTTGGAGGCTAGGGGGGAGCAGTACTTC.

The chain recombines TRBV6-5 with TRBJ1-1, with a possible D match to TRBD1 (6 bases). Germline V CDR1 and CDR2: MNHEY, SVGAGI. Deletions cut 0 bases from V and 8 bases from J, with 19 bases between. The CDR3 is 16 residues long. The CDR3 bases are TGTGCCAGCAGTTACTCGGGAGGGGGGGCCCCGGGGGAAGCTTTCTTT. This encodes CASSYSGGGAPGEAFF.

The chain joins TRBV19 to TRBJ1-1, with 10 positions matching TRBD1. Germline loops: CDR1 LNHDA, CDR2 SQIVND (reference sequence). The CDR3 length is 14 residues. J lost 7 bases, V lost 7 bases, and 9 bases had no gene match. Here the CDR3 reads CASKSGTGDIEAFF. The CDR3 nucleotides read TGTGCCAGTAAATCCGGGACAGGGGATATTGAAGCTTTCTTT.

This chain connects TRBV4-1 to TRBJ1-5, with 7 bases identical to TRBD1. CDR3 size: 16 residues. With 2 bases clipped from V and 2 bases from J, the junction kept 6 bases outside the gene matches. Germline V gene data show CDR1 as MGHRA and CDR2 as YSYEKL. Written as DNA, the CDR3 is TGCGCCAGCAGCCAACCTAGACAGGGTGGCAATCAGCCCCAGCATTTT. Translating gives CASSQPRQGGNQPQHF.

This chain links TRBV30 with TRBJ1-6, with TRBD1 matching over 9 bases. V gave up 1 base and J gave up 9 bases; unmatched junction bases: 10. Germline CDR1 reads GTSNPN; CDR2 reads SVGIG (reference sequence). This CDR3 is built from 16 residues. The CDR3 sequence is CAWSGRDRDIGSPLHF. CDR3 DNA: TGTGCCTGGAGTGGCCGGGACAGGGATATAGGTTCACCCCTCCACTTT.

This chain connects TRBV29-1 to TRBJ1-2; 7 bases match TRBD1. The junction had 7 bases not matched to a gene; V was cut back by 1 base and J by 8 bases. This CDR3 region has 13 residues. The germline gives CDR1 SQVTM, CDR2 ANQGSEA. Here the CDR3 DNA reads TGCAGCGTTGAAGTCGGAAAACAGGGGGGCTACACCTTC. This gives the protein CSVEVGKQGGYTF. Combining the CDR3 with reference TRBV29-1 and TRBJ1-2 gives the whole variable domain SAVISQKPSRDICQRGTSLTIQCQVDSQVTMMFWYRQQPGQSLTLIATANQGSEATYESGFVIDKFPISRPNLTFSTLTVSNMSPEDSSIYLCSVEVGKQGGYTFGSGTRLTVV.

The gene calls are TRBV5-1 and TRBJ2-2; TRBD1 is a possible D gene (6 bases). Trimming took 3 bases from V and 5 from J, leaving 20 bases between them. The CDR3 consists of 17 residues. In germline, CDR1 is SGHRS, CDR2 YFSETQ. The CDR3 DNA sequence: TGCGCCAGCAGCTCAAGGTCAGGGGCCCCGCGAACCGGGGAGCTGTTTTTT. Translated, it gives CASSSRSGAPRTGELFF.

In this sample, this clone turned up a few times. The chain has TRBV19 and TRBJ1-1; tentatively, D is TRBD1 (6 bases). The CDR3 length is 16 residues. The germline V gene has CDR1 LNHDA and CDR2 SQIVND (reference sequence). V was pared by 1 base and J by 1 base, with 13 bases between. This CDR3 reads CASSIVAGGENTEAFF. CDR3 DNA sequence: TGTGCCAGTAGTATAGTGGCGGGGGGCGAGAACACTGAAGCTTTCTTT.

V gene TRBV5-1 combines with J gene TRBJ2-1; 13 bases fit TRBD2. Germline values: CDR1 SGHRS, CDR2 YFSETQ. The CDR3 has 17 residues. Germline trimming cut 3 bases from V and 6 bases from J; bases unmatched to any gene: 9. The CDR3 sequence: CASSSLPTSGGANEQFF. The CDR3 DNA reads as TGCGCCAGCAGCTCCCTCCCCACTAGCGGGGGGGCCAATGAGCAGTTCTTC. The whole variable domain, filled in from reference TRBV5-1 and TRBJ2-1, reads KAGVTQTPRYLIKTRGQQVTLSCSPISGHRSVSWYQQTPGQGLQFLFEYFSETQRNKGNFPGRFSGRQFSNSRSEMNVSTLELGDSALYLCASSSLPTSGGANEQFFGPGTRLTVL.

The chain uses TRBV10-2 and TRBJ1-1, with a weak D call TRBD1 (5 bases). The germline V and J ends were trimmed by 6 bases and 4 bases, with 12 bases remaining between them. There are 13 residues in the CDR3. In germline, CDR1 is WSHSY, CDR2 SAAADI. The DNA for the CDR3 is TGCGCCAGCAGCTTGGGCCAGGGCACTGAAGCTTTCTTT. As protein: CASSLGQGTEAFF.

The rearrangement links TRBV5-1 to TRBJ2-3, with a tentative D call TRBD1 (5 bases). Germline assignment: CDR1 SGHRS and CDR2 YFSETQ. The CDR3 is 13 amino acids. Trimming left V 4 bases short and J 5 bases short, with 11 bases between. Here the CDR3 reads CASSPGQGDTQYF. The CDR3, as DNA: TGCGCCAGCAGCCCGGGCCAGGGAGATACGCAGTATTTT.

The V call is TRBV19, the J call TRBJ2-5; 11 bases align to TRBD2. This CDR3 is 15 amino acids long. Germline assignment: CDR1 LNHDA and CDR2 SQIVND (reference sequence). The V gene end was trimmed by 6 bases and the J gene end by 3 bases; junction bases not matched to a gene: 6. CDR3 in amino acids: CASSPGLAGEETQYF. The CDR3 DNA sequence: TGTGCCAGTAGCCCTGGACTAGCGGGCGAAGAGACCCAGTACTTC.

This chain uses TRBV6-2 or TRBV6-3 with TRBJ1-6, with 8 bases that match TRBD1. Trimming took 6 bases from V and 8 from J; bases not matched to a gene: 9. The CDR3 runs 15 residues. The germline gives CDR1 MNHEY, CDR2 SVGEGT. CDR3 sequence reads: CASSLRQGWDSPLHF. The CDR3 DNA reads TGTGCCAGCAGCCTTCGACAGGGGTGGGATTCACCCCTCCACTTT.

V and J are TRBV19 and TRBJ1-4, with 10 bases that match TRBD1. V shed 6 bases and J 5 bases; nucleotides not matched to a gene: 6. Germline loops: CDR1 LNHDA, CDR2 SQIVND (reference sequence). This CDR3 spans 15 amino acids. CDR3 sequence reads: CASRRQGAENEKLFF. CDR3 nucleotide sequence: TGTGCCAGTAGGCGACAGGGGGCTGAGAATGAAAAACTGTTTTTT. The full variable domain, rest sourced from reference TRBV19 and TRBJ1-4, is DGGITQSPKYLFRKEGQNVTLSCEQNLNHDAMYWYRQDPGQGLRLIYYSQIVNDFQKGDIAEGYSVSREKKESFPLTVTSAQKNPTAFYLCASRRQGAENEKLFFGSGTQLSVL.

This rearrangement joins TRBV9 to TRBJ1-2; maybe TRBD1 (5 bases). This CDR3 has 13 amino acids. V was trimmed by 2 bases and J by 7 bases, leaving 12 bases between them. Germline CDR1 reads SGDLS; CDR2 reads YYNGEE. CDR3 DNA sequence: TGTGCCAGCAGCGTCATACACGGGGGTGGCTACACCTTC. It encodes CASSVIHGGGYTF.

The rearrangement joins TRBV4-3 to TRBJ1-3; TRBD1 agrees at 8 bases. CDR1 and CDR2 from the germline V gene are LGHNA and YSLEER. The CDR3 has 17 residues. With V trimmed by 1 base and J by 3 bases, 8 bases remained unmatched. The CDR3 protein is CASSQGRGQVVGNTIYF. The CDR3 bases are TGCGCCAGCAGCCAAGGGCGGGGACAGGTGGTTGGAAACACCATATATTTT.